Below, 18 T cell receptor beta chains from the same sample are listed, as sequenced in a study of CD8 T cells in ankylosing spondylitis. Study-level findings and limits: There was a TCR beta motif, made of fewer than 10 highly homologous variants, that appeared characteristic of ankylosing spondylitis blood.

Antigens for these TCRs are unknown. TCRdb recomputed calls from the 5' RACE reads with MiXCR, one row per CDR3 protein. The sample consists of about 460,000 distinct CDR3 sequences, roughly 5% of them appearing once. What was sequenced was blood, either unsorted or a sorted T cell fraction (not recorded which). The receptors originated from a male donor with ankylosing spondylitis.

This clonotype came up many times. The genes are TRBV10-2 and TRBJ2-5, with D perhaps matching TRBD1 (5 bases). V gave up 5 bases and J gave up 4 bases, with 11 bases separating them. The CDR3 totals 13 residues. Germline CDR1 WSHSY, CDR2 SAAADI. The CDR3 region is CASSNAGPETQYF. As DNA, the CDR3 is TGCGCCAGCAGTAATGCAGGGCCAGAGACCCAGTACTTC.

This chain joins TRBV9 and TRBJ2-7, with D tentatively TRBD2 (7 bases). Deletions cut 3 bases from V and 2 bases from J, with 12 bases between. The CDR3 spans 14 residues. From germline, CDR1 is SGDLS and CDR2 YYNGEE. The CDR3: CASSEGGGAYEQYF. The CDR3 DNA sequence: TGTGCCAGCAGCGAGGGGGGGGGCGCCTACGAGCAGTACTTC. The variable domain in full, with the rest retrieved from reference TRBV9 and TRBJ2-7, is DSGVTQTPKHLITATGQRVTLRCSPRSGDLSVYWYQQSLDQGLQFLIQYYNGEERAKGNILERFSAQQFPDLHSELNLSSLELGDSALYFCASSEGGGAYEQYFGPGTRLTVT.

This clonotype has at least ten counts. CDR3 sequence reads: CASSWWGKNTEAFF. CDR3 bases: TGTGCCAGCAGTTGGTGGGGGAAGAACACTGAAGCTTTCTTT. The chain is built from TRBV6-5 and TRBJ1-1; weak D call: TRBD1 (5 bases). Trimming left V 4 bases short and J 1 base short, with 10 bases between. CDR3 length: 14 residues. The germline V gene has CDR1 MNHEY and CDR2 SVGAGI.

This sequence joins TRBV5-1 and TRBJ2-1; 10 nucleotides agree with TRBD2. This CDR3 has 18 residues. V trimming: 3 bases; J trimming: 2 bases; junction bases outside the gene matches: 11. In germline, CDR1 is SGHRS, CDR2 YFSETQ. CDR3 in amino acids: CASSSLMALAGTYNEQFF. The CDR3 DNA follows: TGCGCCAGCAGCTCTTTGATGGCACTAGCGGGAACCTACAATGAGCAGTTCTTC.

This clonotype has a handful of counts. This chain uses TRBV29-1 with TRBJ2-1, with 8 bases matching TRBD1. Trimming removed 4 bases from V and 3 bases from J; junction bases left unmatched: 5. This CDR3 contains 14 residues. Germline assignment: CDR1 SQVTM and CDR2 ANQGSEA. CDR3 sequence: CSVAGTGLYNEQFF. Here the CDR3 DNA reads TGCAGCGTTGCGGGGACAGGCCTCTACAATGAGCAGTTCTTC.

This clonotype was counted at least ten times. The chain carries TRBV7-2 and TRBJ2-2; no clear D. Germline-derived CDR1 and CDR2 are SGHTA and FQGNSA. The CDR3 is 16 residues long. V gave up 8 bases and J gave up 0 bases, with 16 bases separating them. The CDR3 spells CASGTETASNTGELFF. The CDR3 bases are TGTGCCAGCGGAACGGAGACGGCCTCGAACACCGGGGAGCTGTTTTTT.

This rearrangement joins TRBV7-2 to TRBJ2-7, with 7 bases identical to TRBD2. The CDR3 has 14 residues. Germline assignment: CDR1 SGHTA and CDR2 FQGNSA. The V segment lost 5 bases and the J segment 7 bases; nucleotides outside the gene matches: 11. The CDR3 is CASSPFGGGREQYF. CDR3 nucleotides: TGTGCCAGCAGCCCCTTCGGCGGGGGACGGGAGCAGTACTTC. Complete variable domain (other parts from reference TRBV7-2 and TRBJ2-7): GAGVSQSPSNKVTEKGKDVELRCDPISGHTALYWYRQSLGQGLEFLIYFQGNSAPDKSGLPSDRFSAERTGGSVSTLTIQRTQQEDSAVYLCASSPFGGGREQYFGPGTRLTVT.

This clonotype showed up many times. The chain combines TRBV20-1 with TRBJ2-3, with 10 bases identical to TRBD2. V dropped 5 bases and J dropped 4; count of bases not matched to a gene: 6. In germline, CDR1 is DFQATT, CDR2 SNEGSKA (reference sequence). There are 14 residues in the CDR3. CDR3 DNA: TGCAGTGCTGTTAAGCGGGGGGGTCCAGATACGCAGTATTTT. Protein sequence: CSAVKRGGPDTQYF.

This clonotype has a count of ten or more. V and J are TRBV29-1 and TRBJ2-6; a possible D gene is TRBD2 (5 bases). The V end was cut by 7 bases, the J end by 0 bases, with 13 bases between. The CDR3 loop spans 15 amino acids. Germline loops: CDR1 SQVTM, CDR2 ANQGSEA. CDR3 nucleotides: TGCAGCGCCTTACCCGGAGGCTCTGGGGCCAACGTCCTGACTTTC. It translates to CSALPGGSGANVLTF.

This clonotype was seen more than once but under ten times. J is TRBJ2-1 and V is TRBV3-1; 12 nucleotides align to TRBD2. The CDR3 totals 16 residues. The V gene end was trimmed by 3 bases and the J gene end by 7 bases; junction bases not matched to a gene: 7. Germline lookup yields CDR1 LGHDT and CDR2 YNNKEL (reference sequence). The CDR3 region has the DNA TGTGCCAGCAGCCACGGACTAGCGGGATTCGAGAATGAGCAGTTCTTC. It translates to CASSHGLAGFENEQFF.

This clonotype was seen a few times. The chain employs TRBV5-1 and TRBJ2-5, with D possibly being TRBD1 (7 bases). Germline CDR1 and CDR2: SGHRS and YFSETQ. CDR3 length: 14 amino acids. The ends were cut back, 2 bases at V and 5 bases at J, with 13 bases in the middle. CDR3 bases: TGCGCCAGCAGCTTTATCAGGGGGGACGAGACCCAGTACTTC. It is translated as CASSFIRGDETQYF.

This clonotype was counted between two and nine times. Here the CDR3 reads CASSLRARTHSYEQYF. CDR3 bases: TGTGCCAGCAGCTTACGGGCCCGGACACACTCCTACGAGCAGTACTTC. The chain uses TRBV7-9 and TRBJ2-7; D might be TRBD1 (5 bases). Between the trimmed V and J ends, which lost 2 bases and 0 bases, there was a span of 14 bases. CDR1 is SEHNR, CDR2 FQNEAQ, per germline (reference sequence). The CDR3 contains 16 residues.

This clonotype was counted many times. V gene TRBV5-1 combines with J gene TRBJ2-3, with D perhaps matching TRBD2 (5 bases). CDR1 and CDR2 from the germline V gene are SGHRS and YFSETQ. V lost 1 base to trimming and J lost 6 bases, with 15 bases between them. The CDR3 totals 15 residues. In DNA form, the CDR3 reads TGCGCCAGCAGCTTGTTCGGGGAAAGAACGGATACGCAGTATTTT. This codes for CASSLFGERTDTQYF.

This clonotype was seen only a few times. The chain couples TRBV7-9 to TRBJ2-1; D remains unclear. This CDR3 contains 15 residues. Germline V gene lookup returns CDR1 SEHNR and CDR2 FQNEAQ (reference sequence). The ends were cut back, 5 bases at V and 9 bases at J, with 20 bases in the middle. This CDR3 is CASSPVGRRLGEQFF. CDR3 sequence (DNA): TGTGCCAGCAGCCCAGTCGGACGCCGGCTGGGTGAGCAGTTCTTC.

This clonotype came up a few times. The CDR3 protein is CASSLESRGGRVGNEQFF. The CDR3 DNA sequence: TGTGCCAGCAGCTTAGAAAGTAGGGGGGGGCGTGTGGGAAATGAGCAGTTCTTC. The chain uses TRBV11-2 and TRBJ2-1, with D maybe TRBD2 (7 bases). CDR3 length equals 18 residues. Trimming shortened V by 0 bases and J by 7 bases, and 22 bases separated the two germline ends. CDR1 and CDR2 (germline): SGHAT, FQNNGV.

The sample holds many counts of this clonotype. The J gene is TRBJ2-3, the V gene TRBV20-1; D not certain. The germline CDR1 and CDR2 sequences are DFQATT and SNEGSKA (reference sequence). Trimming removed 7 bases from V and 11 bases from J, with 25 bases in between. CDR3 length equals 14 residues. The CDR3 region has the DNA TGCAGTGGCCCGGACCCGCTTACCTCAGATGGGCAGTATTTT. It specifies CSGPDPLTSDGQYF.

This clonotype was recorded at least ten times. The chain joins TRBV6-5 to TRBJ2-7, with 13 bases aligning to TRBD2. CDR3 length: 18 residues. The V segment lost 0 bases and the J segment 5 bases; nucleotides outside the gene matches: 10. Germline values: CDR1 MNHEY, CDR2 SVGAGI. The CDR3 nucleotides read TGTGCCAGCAGTTACTCGAAGGGACTAGCGGGATCTCTGCACGAGCAGTACTTC. The encoded protein is CASSYSKGLAGSLHEQYF.

This clonotype was observed at least ten times. J is TRBJ2-2 and V is TRBV6-1, with D possibly being TRBD2 (6 bases). Germline CDR1 reads MNHNS; CDR2 reads SASEGT. This CDR3 has 15 residues. With 5 bases removed from V and 5 bases from J, the gap between germline ends came to 15 bases. The CDR3 is CASSKDPGTTGELFF. In DNA form, the CDR3 reads TGTGCCAGCAGTAAAGACCCGGGGACTACCGGGGAGCTGTTTTTT.